A single sample is the source of the 6 T cell receptor beta chains below, sequenced in a study of T cell changes during pregnancy in multiple sclerosis (dated by TCRdb to the late 2010s). The library was produced with the immunoSEQ multiplex PCR assay. In TCRdb, the immuneACCESS table is reduced to in-frame sequences with V and J assigned. These tables do not hold every clone; where another copy was compared, an unresolved V gene accounts for under half, and the others remain unexplained. The sample contains roughly 41,000 clones, roughly 94% of them found a single time. The ten top clones hold 1.7% of the sample. The sample here was peripheral blood, taken in the third trimester of pregnancy. The receptors shown here come from a female donor with multiple sclerosis, enrolled in a pregnancy study.

The chain joins TRBV10-3 to TRBJ2-2; the match to TRBD1 covers 9 bases. The CDR3 is 14 residues long. CDR1 and CDR2 from the germline V gene are ENHRY and SYGVKD. Germline trimming cut 10 bases from V and 5 bases from J; bases unmatched to any gene: 8. The CDR3 coding sequence is TGTGCCACCGCGGGACAGGGTATGACCGGGGAGCTGTTTTTT. Residues: CATAGQGMTGELFF.

The J gene is TRBJ2-3, the V gene TRBV13, with a tentative D call TRBD2 (6 bases). V was pared by 3 bases and J by 7 bases, with 17 bases between. This CDR3 is built from 15 residues. CDR1 and CDR2 (germline): PRHDT, FYEKMQ (reference sequence). CDR3 sequence reads: CASSLRGLGVNTQYF. Written as DNA, the CDR3 is TGTGCCAGCAGCTTGCGGGGCCTAGGGGTAAATACGCAGTATTTT.

The J gene is TRBJ2-1, the V gene TRBV11-3; D uncertain. The CDR3 covers 13 residues. V was trimmed by 4 bases and J by 7 bases, leaving 11 bases between them. The germline V gene encodes CDR1 SGHNT and CDR2 YENEEA. The CDR3 here is CASSSPGENEQFF. CDR3 nucleotide sequence: TGTGCCAGCAGCTCTCCTGGAGAAAATGAGCAGTTCTTC.

This chain joins TRBV13 and TRBJ2-7; TRBD2 is a possible D gene (5 bases). Germline lookup yields CDR1 PRHDT and CDR2 FYEKMQ (reference sequence). The CDR3 extends over 14 amino acids. Trimming removed 3 bases from V and 2 bases from J, with 11 bases in between. The CDR3 DNA reads TGTGCCAGCAGCTTTACGGACTTAACCTACGAGCAGTACTTC. This codes for CASSFTDLTYEQYF.

The chain carries TRBV9 and TRBJ1-3; no firm D call. V lost 0 bases and J 4 bases, leaving 17 bases between the germline ends. Germline-derived CDR1 and CDR2 are SGDLS and YYNGEE. The CDR3 extends over 17 amino acids. CDR3 in amino acids: CASSVGSGVIPGNTIYF. DNA of the CDR3: TGTGCCAGCAGCGTAGGGAGCGGGGTCATTCCAGGAAACACCATATATTTT.

This sequence joins TRBV29-1 and TRBJ2-1; 8 positions agree with TRBD2. Germline V gene lookup returns CDR1 SQVTM and CDR2 ANQGSEA. The CDR3 covers 14 residues. With 8 bases clipped from V and 0 bases from J, the junction kept 6 bases outside the gene matches. The CDR3 loop reads CSLVAGSSYNEQFF. CDR3 in DNA: TGCAGCTTGGTAGCGGGGAGCTCCTACAATGAGCAGTTCTTC.